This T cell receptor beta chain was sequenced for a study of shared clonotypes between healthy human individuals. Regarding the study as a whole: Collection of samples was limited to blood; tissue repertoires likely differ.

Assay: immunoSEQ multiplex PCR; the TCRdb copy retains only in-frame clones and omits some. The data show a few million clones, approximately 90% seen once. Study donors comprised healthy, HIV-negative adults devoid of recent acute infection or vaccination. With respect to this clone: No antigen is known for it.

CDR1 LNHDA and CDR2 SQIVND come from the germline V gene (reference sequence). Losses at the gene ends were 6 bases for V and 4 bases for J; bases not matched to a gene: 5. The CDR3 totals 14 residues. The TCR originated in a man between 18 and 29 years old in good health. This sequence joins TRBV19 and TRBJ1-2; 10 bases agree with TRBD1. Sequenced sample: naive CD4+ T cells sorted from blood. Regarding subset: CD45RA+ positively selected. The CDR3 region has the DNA TGTGCCAGTAGGCCGGACAGGGGGATCTATGGCTACACCTTC. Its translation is CASRPDRGIYGYTF.